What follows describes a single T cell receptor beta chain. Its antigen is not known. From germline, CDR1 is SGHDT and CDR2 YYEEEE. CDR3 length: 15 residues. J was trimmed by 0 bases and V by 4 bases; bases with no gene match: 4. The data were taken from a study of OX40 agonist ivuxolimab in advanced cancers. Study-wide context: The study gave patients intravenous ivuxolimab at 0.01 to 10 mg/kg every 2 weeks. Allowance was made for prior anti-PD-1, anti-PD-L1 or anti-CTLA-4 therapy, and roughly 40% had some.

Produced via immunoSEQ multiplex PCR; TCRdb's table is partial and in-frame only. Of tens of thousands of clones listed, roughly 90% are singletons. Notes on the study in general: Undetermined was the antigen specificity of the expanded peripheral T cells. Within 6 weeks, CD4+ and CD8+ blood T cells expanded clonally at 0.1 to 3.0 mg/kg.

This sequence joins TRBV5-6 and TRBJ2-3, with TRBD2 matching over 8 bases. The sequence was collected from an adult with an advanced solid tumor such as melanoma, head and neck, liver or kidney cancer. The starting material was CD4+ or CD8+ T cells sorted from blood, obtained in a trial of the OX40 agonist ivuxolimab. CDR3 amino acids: CASSRGGTSTDTQYF. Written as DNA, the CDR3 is TGTGCCAGCAGCCGCGGGGGGACTAGCACAGATACGCAGTATTTT.